Each of the 25 T cell receptor beta chains below was sequenced from the same sample in a study of blood T cell repertoires in COVID-19. Profiling relied on immunoSEQ multiplex PCR, and the TCRdb table lists in-frame clones only, not all of them. The table records approximately 230,000 clones, about 86% of them present only once. The sample comprised peripheral blood. These receptors were taken from an elderly man with acute or convalescent COVID-19.

This clone occurred a few times. The genes are TRBV10-3 and TRBJ2-7, with a weak D call TRBD2 (7 bases). CDR1 is ENHRY and CDR2 is SYGVKD in the germline V gene. The germline V and J ends were trimmed by 3 bases and 0 bases, with 15 bases remaining between them. The CDR3 runs to 16 residues. This CDR3 reads CAISDGGGYSSYEQYF. In nucleotides, the CDR3 is TGTGCCATCAGTGATGGGGGGGGCTATAGCTCCTACGAGCAGTACTTC.

This clone showed up just once. This chain joins TRBV11-2 and TRBJ2-7; 8 positions agree with TRBD2. The CDR3 runs to 14 residues. CDR1 is SGHAT, CDR2 FQNNGV, per germline. With V trimmed by 0 bases and J by 5 bases, 3 bases remained unmatched. The CDR3 nucleotides read TGTGCCAGCAGCTTAGAACGGGGGGGCCACGAGCAGTACTTC. Amino acids: CASSLERGGHEQYF.

This clone was recorded at least ten times. V gene TRBV5-1 combines with J gene TRBJ1-3; 9 bases are a match to TRBD1. Germline V gene data show CDR1 as SGHRS and CDR2 as YFSETQ. The ends lost 4 bases at V and 2 bases at J; junction bases unmatched: 4. CDR3 length equals 15 residues. CDR3 amino acids: CASSRRTGAGNTIYF. In DNA form, the CDR3 reads TGCGCCAGCAGCCGGAGGACAGGGGCTGGAAACACCATATATTTT.

The chain employs TRBV5-4 and TRBJ2-7; tentatively, D is TRBD1 (5 bases). This CDR3 is built from 14 residues. The ends were cut back, 0 bases at V and 6 bases at J, with 13 bases in the middle. Germline V CDR1 and CDR2: SGHNT, YYREEE (reference sequence). Here the CDR3 reads CASSLDQGPREQYF. The CDR3 DNA reads TGTGCCAGCAGCTTGGACCAGGGCCCTCGCGAGCAGTACTTC.

The CDR3 region is CASSALTGRMQPQHF. In DNA form, the CDR3 reads TGTGCCAGCAGTGCCCTGACAGGCCGAATGCAGCCCCAGCATTTT. V usage is TRBV27 and J usage is TRBJ1-5; D is possibly TRBD1 (6 bases). The CDR3 is made up of 15 amino acids. The ends were cut back, 5 bases at V and 7 bases at J, with 18 bases in the middle. Per the germline V gene, CDR1 is MNHEY and CDR2 is SMNVEV (reference sequence).

The rearrangement joins TRBV27 to TRBJ1-5, with D unresolved. V lost 2 bases, J lost 6 bases, and 14 bases lay in between. Per germline, CDR1 MNHEY and CDR2 SMNVEV (reference sequence). The CDR3 contains 15 residues. The CDR3 is CASSLVSKPGQPQHF. The CDR3 DNA follows: TGTGCCAGCAGTTTAGTCTCCAAGCCAGGTCAGCCCCAGCATTTT.

V is TRBV5-4 and J is TRBJ2-1, with 8 bases matching TRBD2. The V and J ends lost 1 base and 7 bases, in that order; junction bases with no gene match: 7. CDR3 size: 15 residues. The germline V gene encodes CDR1 SGHNT and CDR2 YYREEE (reference sequence). CDR3 amino acids: CASSLSLTSENEQFF. CDR3 DNA sequence: TGTGCCAGCAGCTTGTCTTTGACTAGCGAGAATGAGCAGTTCTTC.

J is TRBJ2-7 and V is TRBV6-5; 10 nucleotides match TRBD1. CDR1 and CDR2 from the germline V gene are MNHEY and SVGAGI. This CDR3 has 15 amino acids. Losses at the gene ends were 0 bases for V and 7 bases for J; bases not matched to a gene: 6. The CDR3, as DNA: TGTGCCAGCAGTTACTCTGGGACAGGGGCGAGGGAGCAGTACTTC. Translating gives CASSYSGTGAREQYF.

The V and J genes are TRBV28 and TRBJ1-6, with 8 bases that match TRBD1. The junction had 7 bases not matched to a gene; V was cut back by 6 bases and J by 6 bases. The CDR3 sequence is 15 residues long. Germline CDR1 is MDHEN and CDR2 is SYDVKM. The CDR3 spells CASREDRVFNSPLHF. The CDR3, as DNA: TGTGCCAGCAGGGAGGACAGGGTCTTTAATTCACCCCTCCACTTT.

V usage is TRBV14 and J usage is TRBJ2-7; a weak D match, TRBD1 (6 bases). Germline values: CDR1 SGHDN, CDR2 FVKESK. The V end lost 5 bases, the J end lost 6 bases, and 8 bases lay between the germline ends. The CDR3 runs to 11 residues. This CDR3 reads CASSWGPEQYF. CDR3 coding DNA: TGTGCCAGCAGCTGGGGGCCCGAGCAGTACTTC.

The chain carries TRBV14 and TRBJ1-1; tentatively, D is TRBD1 (5 bases). This CDR3 comprises 15 residues. Germline CDR1 reads SGHDN; CDR2 reads FVKESK. V lost 4 bases and J 4 bases, leaving 16 bases between the germline ends. This CDR3 is CASSLSWLGGTEAFF. CDR3 nucleotides: TGTGCCAGCAGCCTGTCCTGGCTGGGGGGCACTGAAGCTTTCTTT.

The V gene is TRBV5-1, the J gene TRBJ2-3; 8 bases line up with TRBD1. The CDR3 spans 15 residues. After removal of 2 bases from V and 4 bases from J, the junction contained 6 bases not matched to a gene. CDR1 and CDR2 (germline): SGHRS, YFSETQ. CDR3 bases: TGCGCCAGCAGCTTATCGACAGGGGAAGCAGATACGCAGTATTTT. Protein: CASSLSTGEADTQYF.

This clone was observed a single time. DNA for the CDR3: TGTGCCAGTAAAGGGGTAGGAGCAGATACGCAGTATTTT. Translating it yields CASKGVGADTQYF. V and J are TRBV11-3 and TRBJ2-3, with a possible D match to TRBD1 (5 bases). CDR1 SGHNT and CDR2 YENEEA come from the germline V gene. The CDR3 has 13 residues. The germline V and J ends were trimmed by 9 bases and 4 bases, with 14 bases remaining between them.

In DNA, the CDR3 is TGTGCCAGTAGTATAGGCCCCGGGACAGGGGGTAGTAGTCAGCCCCAGCATTTT. Amino acids: CASSIGPGTGGSSQPQHF. This rearrangement joins TRBV19 to TRBJ1-5, with 11 bases lining up with TRBD1. Germline-derived CDR1 and CDR2 are LNHDA and SQIVND (reference sequence). This CDR3 spans 18 amino acids. V was clipped by 1 base and J by 6 bases; unmatched bases: 11. Based on the CDR3 plus reference TRBV19 and TRBJ1-5, the full variable domain is DGGITQSPKYLFRKEGQNVTLSCEQNLNHDAMYWYRQDPGQGLRLIYYSQIVNDFQKGDIAEGYSVSREKKESFPLTVTSAQKNPTAFYLCASSIGPGTGGSSQPQHFGDGTRLSIL.

The chain links TRBV11-2 to TRBJ1-4; D uncertain. In germline, CDR1 is SGHAT, CDR2 FQNNGV. The CDR3 is 14 amino acids. Trimming pared 1 base from V and 8 bases from J, leaving 11 bases between. CDR3 region: CASSLGLASEKLFF. CDR3 sequence (DNA): TGTGCCAGCAGCTTAGGACTTGCTTCGGAAAAACTGTTTTTT.

This clone turned up a few times. The chain is built from TRBV11-1 and TRBJ2-7, with D perhaps matching TRBD2 (6 bases). V was cut by 4 bases and J by 3 bases, with 16 bases left in between. Germline CDR1 and CDR2: SGHAT and FQDESV (reference sequence). The CDR3 has 15 residues. In nucleotides, the CDR3 is TGTGCCAGCAGCTACGACGGGACTCCGTTCTACGAGCAGTACTTC. This sequence encodes CASSYDGTPFYEQYF.

The chain joins TRBV2 to TRBJ1-5; a possible D gene is TRBD1 (5 bases). The length of the CDR3 is 18 residues. Germline V gene lookup returns CDR1 SNHLY and CDR2 FYNNEI. V lost 2 bases and J 5 bases, leaving 22 bases between the germline ends. The CDR3 here is CASSEYLGRTWSDQPQHF. The CDR3 region has the DNA TGTGCCAGCAGTGAATATCTTGGTAGGACATGGAGCGATCAGCCCCAGCATTTT.

The V and J genes are TRBV5-6 and TRBJ1-6, with 7 bases lining up with TRBD1. The germline gives CDR1 SGHDT, CDR2 YYEEEE. Losses at the gene ends were 6 bases for V and 7 bases for J; bases not matched to a gene: 10. This CDR3 comprises 15 residues. Here the CDR3 reads CASTPKTGINSPLHF. DNA of the CDR3: TGTGCCAGCACCCCGAAGACAGGGATAAATTCACCCCTCCACTTT.

A few counts support this clone. The V gene is TRBV18, the J gene TRBJ1-1, with TRBD1 as a possible D gene (6 bases). Trimming removed 0 bases at V and 1 base at J, with 12 bases between. Per the germline V gene, CDR1 is KGHSH and CDR2 is LQKENI. This CDR3 is built from 16 residues. CDR3: CASSPPQGSRNTEAFF. The CDR3 DNA sequence: TGTGCCAGCTCACCACCGCAGGGGAGTCGGAACACTGAAGCTTTCTTT.

This chain links TRBV30 with TRBJ1-6, with 7 bases fitting TRBD1. Per germline, CDR1 GTSNPN and CDR2 SVGIG (reference sequence). J gave up 10 bases and V 1 base, and 4 bases lay outside the gene matches. CDR3 size: 13 residues. CDR3 region: CAWSATGKSPLHF. Here the CDR3 DNA reads TGTGCCTGGAGTGCGACAGGGAAATCACCCCTCCACTTT. Combining the CDR3 with reference TRBV30 and TRBJ1-6 gives the whole variable domain SQTIHQWPATLVQPVGSPLSLECTVEGTSNPNLYWYRQAAGRGLQLLFYSVGIGQISSEVPQNLSASRPQDRQFILSSKKLLLSDSGFYLCAWSATGKSPLHFGNGTRLTVT.

The chain employs TRBV29-1 and TRBJ2-5; 12 bases map to TRBD1. The trim removed 7 bases at V and 3 bases at J, leaving 6 bases unmatched. This CDR3 spans 14 amino acids. The germline CDR1 and CDR2 sequences are SQVTM and ANQGSEA. CDR3 sequence: CSAVGQGAEETQYF. CDR3 DNA: TGCAGCGCCGTGGGACAGGGGGCGGAAGAGACCCAGTACTTC. Full variable domain (rest looked up from reference TRBV29-1 and TRBJ2-5): SAVISQKPSRDICQRGTSLTIQCQVDSQVTMMFWYRQQPGQSLTLIATANQGSEATYESGFVIDKFPISRPNLTFSTLTVSNMSPEDSSIYLCSAVGQGAEETQYFGPGTRLLVL.

The V gene is TRBV7-2, the J gene TRBJ1-1; D is perhaps TRBD1 (5 bases). The CDR3 runs 15 residues. CDR1 and CDR2 (germline): SGHTA, FQGNSA. The germline V and J ends were trimmed by 6 bases and 1 base, with 15 bases remaining between them. The CDR3 DNA follows: TGTGCCAGCAGGGATGTTTGGAGGGGGAACACTGAAGCTTTCTTT. The encoded protein is CASRDVWRGNTEAFF.

This clone has only one observation. J is TRBJ2-3 and V is TRBV9, with D perhaps matching TRBD2 (6 bases). CDR3 length: 16 amino acids. V shed 0 bases and J shed 0 bases, with 11 bases lying between them. The germline gives CDR1 SGDLS, CDR2 YYNGEE. CDR3 loop: CASSVGNSGSTDTQYF. CDR3 sequence (DNA): TGTGCCAGCAGCGTAGGAAATAGCGGAAGCACAGATACGCAGTATTTT.

This clone was seen more than once but under ten times. The chain has TRBV2 and TRBJ1-5, with 7 bases aligning to TRBD1. There are 17 residues in the CDR3. With 6 bases clipped from V and 0 bases from J, the junction kept 11 bases outside the gene matches. In germline, CDR1 is SNHLY, CDR2 FYNNEI. CDR3 bases: TGTGCCAGCAGCGTCCCGGGACAGAGTTATAGCAATCAGCCCCAGCATTTT. Amino acids: CASSVPGQSYSNQPQHF.

V gene TRBV3-1 (or the pseudogene TRBV3-2) combines with J gene TRBJ2-3; TRBD2 matches at 10 bases. Germline V gene sequence: CDR1 LGHDT, CDR2 YNNKEL (reference sequence). Germline trimming cut 5 bases from V and 0 bases from J; bases unmatched to any gene: 2. This CDR3 region has 15 residues. CDR3 DNA sequence: TGTGCCAGCAGCTGGACTAGCGGAAGCACAGATACGCAGTATTTT. It encodes CASSWTSGSTDTQYF.